This passage covers 26 T cell receptor beta chains from one sample sequenced in a study of blood T cell repertoires in COVID-19. Repertoires were generated with immunoSEQ multiplex PCR, while TCRdb's copy carries only in-frame clones and drops some. The data contain 110,000 to 150,000 clones, around 88% of them seen just once; the ten biggest clones take up around 2.9%. The sample taken for sequencing was peripheral blood. These receptors all come from a man aged 60 to 75 with active or convalescent COVID-19.

This rearrangement joins TRBV7-8 to TRBJ2-7; a weak D match, TRBD2 (5 bases). Germline V gene data show CDR1 as SGHVS and CDR2 as FQNEAQ. The CDR3 is made up of 14 amino acids. Between the trimmed V and J ends, which lost 1 base and 2 bases, there was a span of 9 bases. Here the CDR3 DNA reads TGTGCCAGCAGCTTAGAACGGAGGACCTACGAGCAGTACTTC. As protein: CASSLERRTYEQYF.

This chain joins TRBV28 and TRBJ2-1; TRBD1 matches at 10 bases. The J segment lost 7 bases and the V segment lost 6 bases, leaving 9 bases of the junction unmatched. Per germline, CDR1 MDHEN and CDR2 SYDVKM. The CDR3 has 15 amino acids. CDR3 DNA sequence: TGTGCCAGCAGCACCCGGGACAGGGGTAGTAATGAGCAGTTCTTC. This codes for CASSTRDRGSNEQFF.

The chain has TRBV2 and TRBJ2-1; 10 nucleotides line up with TRBD2. The CDR3 is made up of 14 amino acids. In germline, CDR1 is SNHLY, CDR2 FYNNEI. Unmatched junction bases numbered 6, after V lost 6 bases and J lost 7 bases. CDR3 sequence reads: CASSAASGGNEQFF. Here the CDR3 DNA reads TGTGCCAGCAGCGCCGCTAGCGGGGGTAATGAGCAGTTCTTC.

The chain has TRBV6-2 or TRBV6-3 and TRBJ2-7; 8 bases fit TRBD1. Trimming at V came to 2 bases and at J to 5 bases, leaving 8 bases not matched to a gene. CDR3 length equals 15 residues. Germline values: CDR1 MNHEY, CDR2 SVGEGT. The CDR3 loop reads CASSYTWTGSNEQYF. CDR3 sequence (DNA): TGTGCCAGCAGTTACACATGGACAGGGTCCAACGAGCAGTACTTC.

The genes are TRBV15 and TRBJ2-5; 7 bases map to TRBD1. The trim removed 6 bases at V and 5 bases at J, leaving 3 bases unmatched. The CDR3 is 12 residues long. From germline, CDR1 is LNHNV and CDR2 YYDKDF (reference sequence). CDR3 residues: CATRGQWETQYF. The DNA for the CDR3 is TGTGCCACCAGGGGACAGTGGGAGACCCAGTACTTC.

J is TRBJ1-5 and V is TRBV2, with D possibly matching TRBD1 (5 bases). The CDR3 loop spans 13 amino acids. The V gene's germline CDR1 is SNHLY and CDR2 FYNNEI. The V and J ends lost 6 bases and 11 bases respectively, with 17 bases between them. CDR3 loop: CASSRQTGSAQHF. The CDR3 bases are TGTGCCAGCAGCCGACAGACGGGCTCCGCCCAGCATTTT.

The chain couples TRBV12-1 to TRBJ2-5; the table's D call TRBD2 went unverified against the DNA. TRBV12-1 is given as a pseudogene. The CDR3 runs to 14 residues. As DNA, the CDR3 is TGTGCCAGCAGCCGGGGACTGGGGCAGTCGACCCAGTACTTC. Its protein is CASSRGLGQSTQYF.

This chain uses TRBV5-8 with TRBJ1-4, with TRBD1 identical over 8 bases. Germline CDR1 and CDR2: SGHTS and YDEGEE. This CDR3 has 15 residues. The ends lost 3 bases at V and 10 bases at J; junction bases unmatched: 11. Here the CDR3 DNA reads TGTGCCAGCAGCTCTACGGACAGGGTGTCCGTAAAACTGTTTTTT. It specifies CASSSTDRVSVKLFF.

This clone appeared once. V usage is TRBV7-9 and J usage is TRBJ2-2; 8 bases align to TRBD2. Trimming removed 0 bases from V and 16 bases from J; junction bases left unmatched: 10. Germline V lookup: CDR1 SEHNR, CDR2 FQNEAQ (reference sequence). This CDR3 has 14 residues. The CDR3 protein is CASSLAGGAFPQFF. CDR3 nucleotide sequence: TGTGCCAGCAGCTTAGCCGGGGGGGCCTTTCCACAGTTTTTT.

The chain carries TRBV18 and TRBJ2-3; D unresolved. The germline CDR1 and CDR2 sequences are KGHSH and LQKENI. V was shortened by 1 base and J by 0 bases, with 5 bases between the two germline ends. The CDR3 spans 14 residues. The CDR3 DNA sequence: TGTGCCAGCTCACCACTGGCTAGCACAGATACGCAGTATTTT. Its protein is CASSPLASTDTQYF.

The CDR3 loop reads CASSLRARGTYNEQFF. The DNA for the CDR3 is TGTGCCAGCAGCCTCAGGGCGCGGGGGACCTACAATGAGCAGTTCTTC. The rearrangement links TRBV4-2 to TRBJ2-1; 7 bases map to TRBD2. The CDR3 has 16 residues. Germline V gene data show CDR1 as LGHNA and CDR2 as YNFKEQ. V shed 4 bases, J shed 2 bases, and the junction held 8 bases outside the gene matches.

This chain connects TRBV11-2 to TRBJ2-5, with 7 nucleotides matching TRBD2. The V segment lost 6 bases and the J segment 1 base; nucleotides outside the gene matches: 5. The CDR3 runs to 14 residues. Looked up from germline, CDR1 is SGHAT and CDR2 is FQNNGV. For the CDR3, the DNA is TGTGCCAGCAGGGATTCTAGCGGCCAAGAGACCCAGTACTTC. Its translation is CASRDSSGQETQYF.

The V gene is TRBV6-5, the J gene TRBJ2-7, with D perhaps matching TRBD1 (6 bases). Germline CDR1 is MNHEY and CDR2 is SVGAGI. The CDR3 is made up of 15 amino acids. V dropped 7 bases and J dropped 4 bases, with 20 bases sitting between them. The CDR3: CASTSRGKGKYEQYF. The CDR3 DNA is TGTGCCAGCACCTCCAGGGGTAAGGGAAAATACGAGCAGTACTTC.

The V call is TRBV11-2, the J call TRBJ2-3, with D possibly being TRBD1 (6 bases). Germline V gives CDR1 SGHAT, CDR2 FQNNGV. The V and J ends lost 7 bases and 6 bases respectively, with 14 bases between them. The CDR3 covers 13 residues. CDR3 in amino acids: CASKGVGEDTQYF. In DNA form, the CDR3 reads TGTGCCAGCAAGGGGGTAGGCGAGGATACGCAGTATTTT.

The chain uses TRBV5-4 and TRBJ2-7; TRBD2 agrees at 11 bases. The V segment lost 1 base and the J segment 3 bases; nucleotides outside the gene matches: 6. Germline loops: CDR1 SGHNT, CDR2 YYREEE (reference sequence). The CDR3 has 16 residues. CDR3 in amino acids: CASSLSTSGGLYEQYF. The CDR3 bases are TGTGCCAGCAGCTTGAGTACTAGCGGGGGACTCTACGAGCAGTACTTC.

The V gene is TRBV27, the J gene TRBJ1-1; weak D call: TRBD1 (6 bases). The CDR3 spans 14 residues. CDR1 is MNHEY, CDR2 SMNVEV, per germline (reference sequence). Trimming pared 8 bases from V and 7 bases from J, leaving 20 bases between. CDR3 in amino acids: CASRFSRTESEAFF. Here the CDR3 DNA reads TGTGCCAGCCGATTTTCCCGGACAGAAAGTGAAGCTTTCTTT.

J is TRBJ1-4 and V is TRBV19, with 9 bases fitting TRBD1. The CDR3 runs 15 residues. Germline trimming cut 3 bases from V and 15 bases from J; bases unmatched to any gene: 14. Germline V CDR1 and CDR2: LNHDA, SQIVND (reference sequence). The CDR3 spells CASSMDGQGPRGMFF. CDR3 nucleotides: TGTGCCAGTAGTATGGATGGACAGGGGCCGAGGGGAATGTTTTTT.

CDR3 bases: TGTGCCACCCGACTAGCGGCCCAAGAGACCCAGTACTTC. Its translation: CATRLAAQETQYF. This chain uses TRBV6-5 with TRBJ2-5, with 9 nucleotides matching TRBD2. This CDR3 is built from 13 residues. From germline, CDR1 is MNHEY and CDR2 SVGAGI. The J segment lost 1 base and the V segment lost 10 bases, leaving 4 bases of the junction unmatched.

The gene calls are TRBV3-1 (or the pseudogene TRBV3-2) and TRBJ2-3; 9 nucleotides match TRBD2. CDR3 length: 16 residues. Unmatched junction bases numbered 7, after V lost 5 bases and J lost 1 base. Germline V gene lookup returns CDR1 LGHDT and CDR2 YNNKEL (reference sequence). This CDR3 is CASSTQGLAGTDTQYF. In nucleotides, the CDR3 is TGTGCCAGCAGCACGCAGGGACTAGCCGGCACAGATACGCAGTATTTT.

The rearrangement uses TRBV27 and TRBJ2-4; the D gene is possibly TRBD1 (8 bases). In germline, CDR1 is MNHEY, CDR2 SMNVEV (reference sequence). V lost 6 bases, J lost 5 bases, and 20 bases lay in between. CDR3 length: 16 residues. In DNA, the CDR3 is TGTGCCAGCAGACAGGGGGGGGGAAGAGGTCAAAACATTCAGTACTTC. It codes for CASRQGGGRGQNIQYF.

There are a few counts of this clone. CDR3 nucleotide sequence: TGTGCCAGCTCACCATCACGGAGGCACGAGCAGTACTTC. It specifies CASSPSRRHEQYF. The rearrangement uses TRBV18 and TRBJ2-7; perhaps TRBD2 as D (5 bases). Germline values: CDR1 KGHSH, CDR2 LQKENI. The CDR3 runs to 13 residues. Trimming removed 2 bases from V and 5 bases from J, with 10 bases in between.

With regard to this clone: The germline gene is not matched at one end of the junction; a read error may be the cause. CDR3 protein: CASSLPGQGSGGSF. Written as DNA, the CDR3 is TGTGCCAGCAGCTTACCAGGACAGGGGAGCGGTGGGAGCTTC. The rearrangement joins TRBV7-9 to TRBJ2-7, with TRBD1 matching 9 bases. Germline CDR1 reads SEHNR; CDR2 reads FQNEAQ (reference sequence). The CDR3 runs to 14 residues.

The rearrangement links TRBV4-3 to TRBJ1-5; D is ambiguous. Germline V gives CDR1 LGHNA, CDR2 YSLEER. The CDR3 has 17 amino acids. The germline V and J ends were trimmed by 4 bases and 0 bases, with 16 bases remaining between them. The CDR3 DNA is TGCGCCAGCAGCCCCATGCAGGACTGTCCTAGCAATCAGCCCCAGCATTTT. Its translation: CASSPMQDCPSNQPQHF.

V and J are TRBV28 and TRBJ1-2; no definite D call. Germline values: CDR1 MDHEN, CDR2 SYDVKM. The CDR3 spans 12 residues. Trimming pared 3 bases from V and 6 bases from J, leaving 8 bases between. The CDR3 region is CASSLRFDGYTF. CDR3 nucleotide sequence: TGTGCCAGCAGTTTGCGTTTCGATGGCTACACCTTC.

The chain carries TRBV30 and TRBJ1-4, with D possibly being TRBD1 (6 bases). Trimming cost V 3 bases and J 4 bases, with 15 bases left between them. Germline CDR1 and CDR2: GTSNPN and SVGIG (reference sequence). The CDR3 spans 15 residues. The CDR3 sequence is CAWSPGGDGNEKLFF. The CDR3 DNA follows: TGTGCCTGGAGCCCGGGGGGCGACGGTAATGAAAAACTGTTTTTT.

J is TRBJ2-1 and V is TRBV3-1 (or the pseudogene TRBV3-2); TRBD2 agrees at 8 bases. The germline V gene encodes CDR1 LGHDT and CDR2 YNNKEL (reference sequence). The junction had 5 bases not matched to a gene; V was cut back by 1 base and J by 6 bases. The CDR3 runs 15 residues. CDR3 in amino acids: CASSQGRGAFNEQFF. The CDR3 DNA is TGTGCCAGCAGCCAAGGGCGGGGGGCCTTCAATGAGCAGTTCTTC.